Shown below are 17 T cell receptor beta chains from a single sample sequenced in a study of metastatic and nonmetastatic thyroid tumors. All patients reached thyroid surgery having received no treatment beforehand. TCRdb reprocessed the PCR reads via MiXCR. The sample consists of some 19,000 clones, 25% to 30% of them appearing once. Sequencing used blood. The receptors come from a male donor with papillary thyroid cancer or a benign thyroid nodule (not recorded which). Some clones in this sample may be carry-over from other donors' samples.

This clone was detected many times. The V and J genes are TRBV20-1 and TRBJ1-4; TRBD1 is a possible D gene (5 bases). With 5 bases removed from V and 8 bases from J, the gap between germline ends came to 21 bases. This CDR3 spans 15 amino acids. Per germline, CDR1 DFQATT and CDR2 SNEGSKA (reference sequence). In DNA form, the CDR3 reads TGCAGTGCTGGAGCCGGGGCACCCCCGCGGGAAAAACTGTTTTTT. It encodes CSAGAGAPPREKLFF.

This clone is medium-sized by share. The chain carries TRBV6-1 and TRBJ2-7; D possibly corresponds to TRBD2 (6 bases). The germline V and J ends were trimmed by 5 bases and 1 base, with 15 bases remaining between them. CDR1 and CDR2 (germline): MNHNS, SASEGT. The CDR3 runs 15 residues. This CDR3 reads CASSLGGDGSYEQYF. CDR3 nucleotide sequence: TGTGCCAGCAGTTTAGGCGGGGACGGTTCCTACGAGCAGTACTTC.

This clone qualifies as medium-sized. The V call is TRBV30, the J call TRBJ2-1, with 16 bases aligning to TRBD2. Per the germline V gene, CDR1 is GTSNPN and CDR2 is SVGIG (reference sequence). Trimming took 2 bases from V and 8 from J; bases not matched to a gene: 6. The length of the CDR3 is 16 residues. The CDR3 sequence is CAWSRGLAGGPDEQFF. DNA of the CDR3: TGTGCCTGGAGTAGGGGACTAGCGGGAGGGCCCGATGAGCAGTTCTTC.

Many counts were recorded for this clone. CDR3 protein: CALRQGAQPQHF. The CDR3 DNA follows: TGTGCCCTCCGGCAGGGTGCCCAGCCCCAGCATTTT. This chain uses TRBV30 with TRBJ1-5, with a possible D match to TRBD1 (5 bases). The V gene's germline CDR1 is GTSNPN and CDR2 SVGIG (reference sequence). V was clipped by 8 bases and J by 7 bases, with 15 bases between them. The CDR3 extends over 12 amino acids.

This clone was recorded only once. This chain links TRBV11-3 with TRBJ2-3; the match to TRBD1 covers 9 bases. The CDR3 is 15 amino acids. The trim removed 3 bases at V and 0 bases at J, leaving 1 base unmatched. Germline V gene sequence: CDR1 SGHNT, CDR2 YENEEA. This CDR3 is CASSFGTGSTDTQYF. CDR3 DNA: TGTGCCAGCAGCTTCGGGACAGGGAGCACAGATACGCAGTATTTT.

This chain connects TRBV7-8 to TRBJ2-7, with a possible D match to TRBD2 (7 bases). Trimming removed 1 base at V and 1 base at J, with 14 bases between. CDR1 is SGHVS and CDR2 is FQNEAQ in the germline V gene. The CDR3 has 16 residues. For the CDR3, the DNA is TGTGCCAGCAGCTTAGGGGGGGGGACACTTTCCTACGAGCAGTACTTC. Protein: CASSLGGGTLSYEQYF.

This clone ranks as medium-sized (0.01 to 0.1%). The chain carries TRBV20-1 and TRBJ1-3, with D hard to call. CDR3 length equals 12 residues. Germline lookup yields CDR1 DFQATT and CDR2 SNEGSKA (reference sequence). V was pared by 2 bases and J by 5 bases, with 7 bases between. CDR3: CSARWKRNTIYF. CDR3 DNA: TGCAGTGCTAGATGGAAGCGAAACACCATATATTTT.

This clone showed up just a few times. This sequence joins TRBV6-1 and TRBJ1-2; 9 nucleotides match TRBD1. The V gene end was trimmed by 2 bases and the J gene end by 0 bases; junction bases not matched to a gene: 4. The germline V gene encodes CDR1 MNHNS and CDR2 SASEGT. CDR3 length: 16 amino acids. CDR3 sequence reads: CASSELGQGTNYGYTF. The CDR3 DNA reads TGTGCCAGCAGTGAACTTGGACAGGGGACTAACTATGGCTACACCTTC.

This clone was counted ten times or more. The CDR3 coding sequence is TGTCCCTGGGAGGGCCCGGTTGGCCAAACTAATGAAAAACTGTTTTTT. It yields the protein CPWEGPVGQTNEKLFF. The rearrangement joins TRBV7-6 to TRBJ1-4; no firm D call. Germline V gene lookup returns CDR1 SGHVS and CDR2 FNYEAQ. The CDR3 loop spans 16 amino acids.

This clone is medium-sized by share. The chain employs TRBV6-1 and TRBJ2-7; TRBD1 matches 10 bases. Germline V gene data show CDR1 as MNHNS and CDR2 as SASEGT. The CDR3 totals 18 residues. Trimming removed 3 bases from V and 6 bases from J; junction bases left unmatched: 17. CDR3 protein: CASSDRIIPGQGKSEQYF. The CDR3 nucleotides are TGTGCCAGCAGTGACCGAATTATTCCGGGACAGGGGAAATCCGAGCAGTACTTC.

The chain recombines TRBV2 with TRBJ2-7; D gene uncertain. Trimming removed 4 bases from V and 5 bases from J, with 6 bases in between. The CDR3 extends over 11 amino acids. The V gene's germline CDR1 is SNHLY and CDR2 FYNNEI. CDR3 amino acids: CASSARDEQYF. CDR3 coding DNA: TGTGCCAGCAGTGCCCGGGACGAGCAGTACTTC.

V is TRBV4-1 and J is TRBJ2-3; 10 nucleotides agree with TRBD2. Germline assignment: CDR1 MGHRA and CDR2 YSYEKL. V dropped 4 bases and J dropped 4; count of bases not matched to a gene: 11. The CDR3 contains 17 residues. The CDR3 coding sequence is TGCGCCAGCAGCCCAGAGGCGTCTAGCGGGAGAGCAGATACGCAGTATTTT. This translates into CASSPEASSGRADTQYF.

This clone is medium-sized within its sample. This chain links TRBV4-3 with TRBJ2-2; possible D gene TRBD2, 6 bases. Trimming cost V 2 bases and J 5 bases, with 15 bases left between them. This CDR3 comprises 16 residues. The V gene's germline CDR1 is LGHNA and CDR2 YSLEER. The CDR3 sequence is CASSQRLVRTTGELFF. In DNA, the CDR3 is TGCGCCAGCAGCCAACGACTAGTGAGGACGACCGGGGAGCTGTTTTTT.

In this sample, this clone turned up a few times. The chain's CDR3 is CASLGTGAEQYF. The CDR3 coding sequence is TGTGCCAGCTTGGGGACAGGGGCCGAGCAGTACTTC. V and J are TRBV7-9 and TRBJ2-7, with 10 bases identical to TRBD1. The length of the CDR3 is 12 residues. Germline assignment: CDR1 SEHNR and CDR2 FQNEAQ (reference sequence). After removal of 8 bases from V and 6 bases from J, the junction contained 4 bases not matched to a gene. Combining the CDR3 with reference TRBV7-9 and TRBJ2-7 gives the whole variable domain DTGVSQNPRHKITKRGQNVTFRCDPISEHNRLYWYRQTLGQGPEFLTYFQNEAQLEKSRLLSDRFSAERPKGSFSTLEIQRTEQGDSAMYLCASLGTGAEQYFGPGTRLTVT.

This clone was picked up a small number of times. The chain combines TRBV6-1 with TRBJ2-3, with D unresolved. Per germline, CDR1 MNHNS and CDR2 SASEGT. The CDR3 loop spans 14 amino acids. Deletions cut 6 bases from V and 5 bases from J, with 15 bases between. The CDR3 here is CASSYDLFGDTQYF. The CDR3 DNA sequence: TGTGCCAGCAGCTACGATCTATTCGGAGATACGCAGTATTTT.

The sample holds many counts of this clone. This chain connects TRBV6-1 to TRBJ1-6; D is uncertain. Germline V gene data show CDR1 as MNHNS and CDR2 as SASEGT. V was pared by 8 bases and J by 0 bases, with 14 bases between. The CDR3 extends over 16 amino acids. CDR3 protein: CASGSDWGSYNSPLHF. The DNA for the CDR3 is TGTGCCAGCGGATCGGACTGGGGCTCCTATAATTCACCCCTCCACTTT.

The J gene is TRBJ2-2, the V gene TRBV11-2, with unresolved D. Germline CDR1 SGHAT, CDR2 FQNNGV. The CDR3 loop spans 13 amino acids. The V end was cut by 5 bases, the J end by 5 bases, with 9 bases between. The CDR3 spells CASSVLRTGELFF. The CDR3 DNA follows: TGTGCCAGCAGCGTATTGAGAACCGGGGAGCTGTTTTTT.